These 25 T cell receptor beta chains were all obtained from the same sample, sequenced in a study of human T cells and chemical hapten exposure. Via MiXCR, TCRdb re-called the RACE reads, giving one row per CDR3 protein. The sample yields 270,000 or so distinct CDR3 sequences, 7.7% seen once. Time point given: pre-sensitization, week 0. Treatment: therapeutic diphenylcyclopropenone sensitization with weekly scalp DPC. The source material was whole blood, sampled in connection with sensitization to the hapten diphenylcyclopropenone (DPC). Receptor source: a man younger than 35 with alopecia areata. Some clones in this sample may be carry-over from other donors' samples.

The chain carries TRBV7-2 and TRBJ1-2; no firm D call. With 1 base removed from V and 4 bases from J, the gap between germline ends came to 4 bases. Germline V gene lookup returns CDR1 SGHTA and CDR2 FQGNSA. The CDR3 spans 12 residues. CDR3 sequence reads: CASSLEVYGYTF. The CDR3 coding sequence is TGTGCCAGCAGCTTAGAAGTCTATGGCTACACCTTC. Full variable domain (rest looked up from reference TRBV7-2 and TRBJ1-2): GAGVSQSPSNKVTEKGKDVELRCDPISGHTALYWYRQSLGQGLEFLIYFQGNSAPDKSGLPSDRFSAERTGGSVSTLTIQRTQQEDSAVYLCASSLEVYGYTFGSGTRLTVV.

This chain connects TRBV10-3 to TRBJ1-1, with D possibly being TRBD1 (5 bases). Germline V gene lookup returns CDR1 ENHRY and CDR2 SYGVKD. Trimming took 7 bases from V and 1 from J, leaving 7 bases between them. CDR3 length: 12 residues. CDR3 bases: TGTGCCATCAAGAGGGGGAACACTGAAGCTTTCTTT. It codes for CAIKRGNTEAFF.

The chain couples TRBV27 to TRBJ1-2; TRBD1 matches at 7 bases. The junction had 11 bases not matched to a gene; V was cut back by 6 bases and J by 4 bases. This CDR3 contains 15 residues. Per germline, CDR1 MNHEY and CDR2 SMNVEV (reference sequence). CDR3 in amino acids: CASSLNSRGTYGYTF. CDR3 nucleotide sequence: TGTGCCAGCAGCCTTAACTCCAGGGGGACCTATGGCTACACCTTC.

This clonotype appeared a few times. V gene TRBV6-4 combines with J gene TRBJ2-1; TRBD1 matches at 7 bases. Germline V lookup: CDR1 MRHNA, CDR2 SNTAGT. The ends lost 4 bases at V and 6 bases at J; junction bases unmatched: 6. The CDR3 is 14 residues long. The CDR3 reads CASSVGTEPNEQFF. In DNA, the CDR3 is TGTGCCAGCAGTGTCGGGACAGAACCCAATGAGCAGTTCTTC.

In its sample, this clonotype ranks as medium-sized. CDR3 protein: CSAREDGNEQYF. In DNA, the CDR3 is TGCAGTGCTAGAGAGGATGGTAACGAGCAGTACTTC. This rearrangement joins TRBV20-1 to TRBJ2-7; no clear D gene. The CDR3 contains 12 residues. The germline V gene encodes CDR1 DFQATT and CDR2 SNEGSKA (reference sequence). V dropped 0 bases and J dropped 5 bases, with 8 bases sitting between them.

Comment on this clonotype: A read error may produce the germline difference seen at one junction end. V gene TRBV3-1 combines with J gene TRBJ2-2; the D gene could be TRBD1 or TRBD2 (7 bases each). The CDR3 is 16 amino acids. CDR1 is LGHDT and CDR2 is YNNKEL in the germline V gene (reference sequence). CDR3 sequence: CASSLRGGGFTGELLF. The DNA of the CDR3 is TGTGCCAGCAGCCTCCGGGGAGGGGGCTTCACCGGGGAGCTGCTTTTT.

This clonotype has a count of ten or more. The chain employs TRBV12-3 or TRBV12-4 and TRBJ2-1; D gene uncertain. CDR3 length: 13 amino acids. V was pared by 6 bases and J by 1 base, with 7 bases between. The CDR3 region has the DNA TGTGCCAGCAGGGGCCTTTCCTACAATGAGCAGTTCTTC. This gives the protein CASRGLSYNEQFF.

At least ten counts were recorded for this clonotype. V gene TRBV9 combines with J gene TRBJ1-1, with a tentative D call TRBD1 (5 bases). The germline gives CDR1 SGDLS, CDR2 YYNGEE. V lost 4 bases and J lost 1, with 8 bases in between. The CDR3 contains 13 residues. This chain's CDR3 is CASSSGPNTEAFF. For the CDR3, the DNA is TGTGCCAGCAGCTCAGGGCCGAACACTGAAGCTTTCTTT.

The rearrangement uses TRBV10-3 and TRBJ1-3, with no clear D. V was cut by 0 bases and J by 0 bases, with 6 bases left in between. In germline, CDR1 is ENHRY, CDR2 SYGVKD. CDR3 length equals 15 residues. Written as DNA, the CDR3 is TGTGCCATCAGTGAGTCCCCAGTCTCTGGAAACACCATATATTTT. Protein product: CAISESPVSGNTIYF.

The CDR3 reads CASLEYGYTF. The CDR3 nucleotides are TGTGCCAGCTTGGAGTATGGCTACACCTTC. The rearrangement joins TRBV2 to TRBJ1-2, with D unclear. The V end lost 8 bases, the J end lost 5 bases, and 6 bases lay between the germline ends. Looked up from germline, CDR1 is SNHLY and CDR2 is FYNNEI. There are 10 residues in the CDR3.

The rearrangement joins TRBV2 to TRBJ1-2, with 9 bases aligning to TRBD1. From germline, CDR1 is SNHLY and CDR2 FYNNEI. Unmatched junction bases numbered 8, after V lost 6 bases and J lost 6 bases. The CDR3 contains 14 residues. CDR3 DNA: TGTGCCAGCAGATCCGGACAGGGGAAGGATGGCTACACCTTC. As protein: CASRSGQGKDGYTF.

At least ten counts were recorded for this clonotype. This sequence joins TRBV7-2 and TRBJ2-1, with 10 bases fitting TRBD2. V was clipped by 6 bases and J by 6 bases; unmatched bases: 8. This CDR3 region has 15 residues. The germline V gene encodes CDR1 SGHTA and CDR2 FQGNSA. CDR3 region: CASSRAGGPVNEQFF. In DNA, the CDR3 is TGTGCCAGCAGTAGAGCGGGGGGGCCAGTCAATGAGCAGTTCTTC.

The V and J genes are TRBV12-3 or TRBV12-4 and TRBJ2-1; 9 nucleotides match TRBD1. This CDR3 comprises 15 residues. V shed 6 bases, J shed 6 bases, and the junction held 9 bases outside the gene matches. The CDR3 bases are TGTGCCAGCAGACACCGGGACAGGGCGGTCAATGAGCAGTTCTTC. Its translation: CASRHRDRAVNEQFF.

This clonotype has more than one count but fewer than ten. V usage is TRBV10-3 and J usage is TRBJ1-2; 8 positions agree with TRBD1. With 8 bases clipped from V and 6 bases from J, the junction kept 8 bases outside the gene matches. The CDR3 loop spans 13 amino acids. Germline V gene lookup returns CDR1 ENHRY and CDR2 SYGVKD. In DNA form, the CDR3 reads TGTGCCATCTCAGCCGGGACAGGCAATGGCTACACCTTC. This encodes CAISAGTGNGYTF.

V gene TRBV7-9 combines with J gene TRBJ2-1; no clear D. The germline V gene encodes CDR1 SEHNR and CDR2 FQNEAQ (reference sequence). V lost 1 base, J lost 5 bases, and 9 bases lay in between. CDR3 length: 14 amino acids. The DNA for the CDR3 is TGTGCCAGCAGCTTAGTTTCAGGTCACAATGAGCAGTTCTTC. It encodes CASSLVSGHNEQFF.

J is TRBJ2-7 and V is TRBV5-1; D is perhaps TRBD1 (6 bases). Trimming took 0 bases from V and 1 from J, leaving 11 bases between them. The V gene's germline CDR1 is SGHRS and CDR2 YFSETQ. The CDR3 length is 15 residues. Written as DNA, the CDR3 is TGCGCCAGCAGCTTGGGGACAGCAATATCCTACGAGCAGTACTTC. Translation: CASSLGTAISYEQYF.

This clonotype showed up just a few times. The chain carries TRBV6-2 or TRBV6-3 and TRBJ1-2; D ambiguous. With 5 bases removed from V and 0 bases from J, the gap between germline ends came to 7 bases. This CDR3 is built from 13 residues. Per the germline V gene, CDR1 is MNHEY and CDR2 is SVGEGT. The CDR3 protein is CASSRTANYGYTF. DNA for the CDR3: TGTGCCAGCAGTCGGACGGCTAACTATGGCTACACCTTC.

J is TRBJ1-1 and V is TRBV20-1, with D perhaps TRBD1 (5 bases). The CDR3 runs to 12 residues. V dropped 7 bases and J dropped 1 base, with 10 bases sitting between them. Germline V lookup: CDR1 DFQATT, CDR2 SNEGSKA (reference sequence). The CDR3 loop is CSGVQGNTEAFF. CDR3 nucleotide sequence: TGCAGTGGGGTGCAGGGGAACACTGAAGCTTTCTTT.

V gene TRBV6-5 combines with J gene TRBJ2-3, with 11 nucleotides matching TRBD2. J was trimmed by 0 bases and V by 2 bases; bases with no gene match: 4. Germline lookup yields CDR1 MNHEY and CDR2 SVGAGI. There are 17 residues in the CDR3. This CDR3 is CASSYLAGGISTDTQYF. Here the CDR3 DNA reads TGTGCCAGCAGTTACCTAGCGGGGGGCATCAGCACAGATACGCAGTATTTT.

This clonotype was counted a few times. Here the CDR3 DNA reads TGTGCCAGCAGCTTATTTCGGTTGGGGCAGGGGCTAACTGGAAACACCATATATTTT. Translation: CASSLFRLGQGLTGNTIYF. The J gene is TRBJ1-3, the V gene TRBV7-2; a possible D gene is TRBD1 (6 bases). This CDR3 comprises 19 residues. The V end lost 2 bases, the J end lost 2 bases, and 22 bases lay between the germline ends. Germline assignment: CDR1 SGHTA and CDR2 FQGNSA.

This clonotype was seen a few times. The gene calls are TRBV6-2 or TRBV6-3 and TRBJ2-6; no clear D. V lost 8 bases, J lost 1 base, and 9 bases lay in between. Germline-derived CDR1 and CDR2 are MNHEY and SVGEGT. CDR3 length: 14 amino acids. The CDR3 loop reads CASVQGSGANVLTF. The CDR3 DNA is TGTGCCAGCGTTCAAGGTTCTGGGGCCAACGTCCTGACTTTC.

The chain has TRBV2 and TRBJ2-2; 8 bases map to TRBD1. V was clipped by 3 bases and J by 5 bases; unmatched bases: 5. Looked up from germline, CDR1 is SNHLY and CDR2 is FYNNEI. The CDR3 loop spans 15 amino acids. CDR3 region: CASSDGRGRTGELFF. In DNA, the CDR3 is TGTGCCAGCAGTGATGGCAGGGGGCGAACCGGGGAGCTGTTTTTT.

The rearrangement uses TRBV20-1 and TRBJ2-7; 8 bases agree with TRBD1. CDR3 length equals 14 residues. J lost 1 base, V lost 4 bases, and 6 bases had no gene match. Germline CDR1 is DFQATT and CDR2 is SNEGSKA (reference sequence). In DNA, the CDR3 is TGCAGTGCTACGGCAGGGGGCAAGTCCTACGAGCAGTACTTC. It is translated as CSATAGGKSYEQYF.

The gene calls are TRBV3-1 and TRBJ2-3; 8 positions match TRBD2. This CDR3 is built from 16 residues. Germline V CDR1 and CDR2: LGHDT, YNNKEL (reference sequence). J was trimmed by 2 bases and V by 4 bases; bases with no gene match: 8. CDR3 sequence: CASSRERGISTDTQYF. The CDR3 DNA reads as TGTGCCAGCAGCCGGGAGCGGGGGATTTCCACAGATACGCAGTATTTT.

The gene calls are TRBV6-2 or TRBV6-3 and TRBJ2-1; 7 bases agree with TRBD2. Trimming removed 6 bases from V and 4 bases from J; junction bases left unmatched: 15. This CDR3 is 17 amino acids long. Germline V gene data show CDR1 as MNHEY and CDR2 as SVGEGT. Here the CDR3 DNA reads TGTGCCAGCAGCACCAATCTAGCGGATCCAAGATACAATGAGCAGTTCTTC. It specifies CASSTNLADPRYNEQFF.